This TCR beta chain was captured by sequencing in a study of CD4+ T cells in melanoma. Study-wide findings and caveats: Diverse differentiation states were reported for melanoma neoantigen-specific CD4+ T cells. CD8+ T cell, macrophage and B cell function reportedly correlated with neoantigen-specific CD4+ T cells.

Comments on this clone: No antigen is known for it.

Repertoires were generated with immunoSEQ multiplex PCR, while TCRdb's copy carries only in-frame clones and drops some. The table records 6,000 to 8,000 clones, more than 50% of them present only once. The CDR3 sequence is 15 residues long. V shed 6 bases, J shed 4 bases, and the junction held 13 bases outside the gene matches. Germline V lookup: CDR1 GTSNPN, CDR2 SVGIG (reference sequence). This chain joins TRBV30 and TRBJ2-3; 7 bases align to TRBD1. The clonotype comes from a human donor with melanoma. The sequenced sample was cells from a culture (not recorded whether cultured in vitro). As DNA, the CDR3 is TGTGCCTGCCCAATTCGGGACAGTGGGGCAGATACGCAGTATTTT. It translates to CACPIRDSGADTQYF. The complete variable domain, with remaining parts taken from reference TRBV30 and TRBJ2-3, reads SQTIHQWPATLVQPVGSPLSLECTVEGTSNPNLYWYRQAAGRGLQLLFYSVGIGQISSEVPQNLSASRPQDRQFILSSKKLLLSDSGFYLCACPIRDSGADTQYFGPGTRLTVL.